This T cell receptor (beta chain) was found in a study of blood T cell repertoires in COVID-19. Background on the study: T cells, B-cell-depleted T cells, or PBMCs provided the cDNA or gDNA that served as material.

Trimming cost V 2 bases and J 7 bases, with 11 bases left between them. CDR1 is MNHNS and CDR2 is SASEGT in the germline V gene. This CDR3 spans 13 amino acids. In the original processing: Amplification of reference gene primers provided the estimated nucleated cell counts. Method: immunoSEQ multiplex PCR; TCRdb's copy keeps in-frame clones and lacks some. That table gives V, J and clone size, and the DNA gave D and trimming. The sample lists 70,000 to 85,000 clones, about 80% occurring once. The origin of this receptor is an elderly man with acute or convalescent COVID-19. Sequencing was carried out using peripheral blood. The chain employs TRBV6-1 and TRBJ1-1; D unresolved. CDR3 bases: TGTGCCAGCAGTGAAACCTTGTCGGGTGAAGCTTTCTTT. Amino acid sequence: CASSETLSGEAFF.